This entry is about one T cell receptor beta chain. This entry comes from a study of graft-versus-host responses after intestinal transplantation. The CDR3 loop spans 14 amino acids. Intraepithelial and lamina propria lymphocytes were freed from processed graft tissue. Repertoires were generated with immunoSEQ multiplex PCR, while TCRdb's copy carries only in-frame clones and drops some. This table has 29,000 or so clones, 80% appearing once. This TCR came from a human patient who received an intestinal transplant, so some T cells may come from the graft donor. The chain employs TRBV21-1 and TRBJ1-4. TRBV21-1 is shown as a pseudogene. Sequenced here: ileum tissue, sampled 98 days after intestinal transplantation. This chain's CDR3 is CASSKERGREKLFF. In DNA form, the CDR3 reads TGTGCCAGCAGCAAGGAGCGCGGAAGGGAAAAACTGTTTTTT.